A selection of T cell receptor beta chains follows, all from one sample in a study of cytomegalovirus exposure and HLA in healthy donors. The table came from immunoSEQ multiplex PCR; TCRdb's copy has only in-frame clones and leaves some out. The data show about 100,000 clones, with approximately 76% seen just once and roughly 7% held by the top ten. Sequencing was done on a sample of PBMCs. The origin of the receptors is a man aged 35 to 55 in good health and CMV-seropositive. Both conserved end residues are part of each CDR3. A D gene is named only where the DNA matches it firmly. Clone size is stated in some rows and not others, as once, few, many or a class when expanded.

v_gene: TRBV9
d_gene: TRBD2
j_gene: TRBJ2-1
abundance: -
CDR3nt: TGTGCCAGCAGCCCTAGCGGGAGGGCCGACAATGAGCAGTTCTTC
CDR3aa: CASSPSGRADNEQFF

v_gene: TRBV11-3
d_gene: -
j_gene: TRBJ2-1
abundance: -
CDR3nt: TGCGCCAGCAGCTTAGTCGGGGGTCACAATGAGCAGTTCTTC
CDR3aa: CASSLVGGHNEQFF

v_gene: TRBV2
d_gene: -
j_gene: TRBJ1-1
abundance: -
CDR3nt: TGTGCCAGCAGTGGAGAGCACACTGAAGCTTTCTTT
CDR3aa: CASSGEHTEAFF

v_gene: TRBV5-1
d_gene: TRBD1
j_gene: TRBJ2-5
abundance: -
CDR3nt: TGCGCCAGCAGCCGGGGACAGGGCGTAGAGACCCAGTACTTC
CDR3aa: CASSRGQGVETQYF

v_gene: TRBV7-9
d_gene: -
j_gene: TRBJ1-5
abundance: -
CDR3nt: TGTGCCAGCAGCGCGGGCTATAGCAATCAGCCCCAGCATTTT
CDR3aa: CASSAGYSNQPQHF

v_gene: TRBV5-6
d_gene: TRBD2
j_gene: TRBJ2-5
abundance: few
CDR3nt: TGTGCCAGCAGCTTGGACCTAGCGGGGCGACAAGAGACCCAGTACTTC
CDR3aa: CASSLDLAGRQETQYF

v_gene: TRBV7-8
d_gene: -
j_gene: TRBJ1-3
abundance: -
CDR3nt: TGTGCCAGCAGCACAGACAGGATCTACGGAAACACCATATATTTT
CDR3aa: CASSTDRIYGNTIYF

v_gene: TRBV7-6
d_gene: TRBD2
j_gene: TRBJ2-1
abundance: -
CDR3nt: TGTGCCAGCAGCTTGGCGGGAGTGGAGCAGTTCTTC
CDR3aa: CASSLAGVEQFF

v_gene: TRBV2
d_gene: TRBD2
j_gene: TRBJ2-7
abundance: -
CDR3nt: TGTGCCAGCAGTGAGGCTAGCGGACCCTACGAGCAGTACTTC
CDR3aa: CASSEASGPYEQYF

v_gene: TRBV5-1
d_gene: -
j_gene: TRBJ2-2
abundance: few
CDR3nt: TGCGCCAGCAGCTTGAAGGGGAGGGGGTCCGGGGAGCTGTTTTTT
CDR3aa: CASSLKGRGSGELFF

v_gene: TRBV9
d_gene: TRBD2
j_gene: TRBJ2-7
abundance: -
CDR3nt: TGTGCCAGCAGCGCCTCCGGGACTAGCGTTTCCGAGCAGTACTTC
CDR3aa: CASSASGTSVSEQYF

v_gene: TRBV5-6
d_gene: TRBD2
j_gene: TRBJ2-3
abundance: -
CDR3nt: TGTGCCAGCAGCTTGGGGACTAGCGTTCCCCTCACAGATACGCAGTATTTT
CDR3aa: CASSLGTSVPLTDTQYF

v_gene: TRBV5-1
d_gene: -
j_gene: TRBJ1-1
abundance: -
CDR3nt: TGCGCCAGCAGCGCCACCGAGACAAAGAACACTGAAGCTTTCTTT
CDR3aa: CASSATETKNTEAFF

v_gene: TRBV2
d_gene: TRBD2
j_gene: TRBJ2-3
abundance: -
CDR3nt: TGTGCCAGCAAGAACGTAGCGGGAGGGGCAGATACGCAGTATTTT
CDR3aa: CASKNVAGGADTQYF

v_gene: TRBV10-1
d_gene: -
j_gene: TRBJ2-7
abundance: -
CDR3nt: TGCGCCAGCAGTGAGGCCCTAGCCGCCTCTATAGACGAGCAGTACTTC
CDR3aa: CASSEALAASIDEQYF

v_gene: TRBV2
d_gene: -
j_gene: TRBJ2-7
abundance: -
CDR3nt: TGTGCCAGCAGGTCCCCAGGGGTTGACGAGCAGTACTTC
CDR3aa: CASRSPGVDEQYF

v_gene: TRBV19
d_gene: -
j_gene: TRBJ2-1
abundance: -
CDR3nt: TGTGCCAGTAGGTCCGGGGACATCCCTGAGCAGTTCTTC
CDR3aa: CASRSGDIPEQFF

v_gene: TRBV2
d_gene: -
j_gene: TRBJ2-5
abundance: -
CDR3nt: TGTGCCAGCACCCCGAGGACAGGGAGGGGAGAGACCCAGTACTTC
CDR3aa: CASTPRTGRGETQYF

v_gene: TRBV6-1
d_gene: -
j_gene: TRBJ2-5
abundance: -
CDR3nt: TGTGCCAGCAGTGAAAGAGAGCGGCCCCGTCTGAATGGAGAGCAGTACTTC
CDR3aa: CASSERERPRLNGEQYF

v_gene: TRBV6-1
d_gene: TRBD2
j_gene: TRBJ2-3
abundance: -
CDR3nt: TGTGCCAGCAGTGCCCGCCGGGAGCGGGGGTGGAGGGGTACAGATACGCAGTATTTT
CDR3aa: CASSARRERGWRGTDTQYF

v_gene: TRBV5-1
d_gene: TRBD2
j_gene: TRBJ2-1
abundance: -
CDR3nt: TGCGCCAGCAGCCCAATAGCGGGAGCGGACAATGAGCAGTTCTTC
CDR3aa: CASSPIAGADNEQFF

v_gene: TRBV18
d_gene: -
j_gene: TRBJ2-1
abundance: -
CDR3nt: TGTGCCAGCTCACCGGCGGGCAGGTCCTACAATGAGCAGTTCTTC
CDR3aa: CASSPAGRSYNEQFF

v_gene: TRBV27
d_gene: TRBD2
j_gene: TRBJ2-1
abundance: -
CDR3nt: TGTGCCAGCAGTTTAGCGGGAGGTTCCTACAATGAGCAGTTCTTC
CDR3aa: CASSLAGGSYNEQFF

v_gene: TRBV29-1
d_gene: -
j_gene: TRBJ2-6
abundance: -
CDR3nt: TGCAGCGTTGAAGATTCTTTCTCCGGGACACCTCTGAGCGTCCTGACTTTC
CDR3aa: CSVEDSFSGTPLSVLTF

v_gene: TRBV4-1
d_gene: TRBD1
j_gene: TRBJ1-5
abundance: -
CDR3nt: TGCGCCAGCAGCCGACCGGGACAGCCTTATCAGCCCCAGCATTTT
CDR3aa: CASSRPGQPYQPQHF

v_gene: TRBV5-1
d_gene: TRBD2
j_gene: TRBJ2-3
abundance: once
CDR3nt: TGCGCCAGCAGCTTTCAAAGCGGGGGGGCAGATACGCAGTATTTT
CDR3aa: CASSFQSGGADTQYF

v_gene: TRBV2
d_gene: -
j_gene: TRBJ2-3
abundance: -
CDR3nt: TGTGCCAGCAGTGATTACATGGCAGATACGCAGTATTTT
CDR3aa: CASSDYMADTQYF